The 10 T cell receptor beta chains in this list originate from one sample, sequenced in a study of T cells in localized non-small cell lung cancer. Produced via immunoSEQ multiplex PCR; TCRdb's table is partial and in-frame only. This table has approximately 45,000 clones, around 87% appearing once. The source material was PBMCs, sampled before any cancer treatment. The receptor set was obtained from a man aged 40 to 69 with stage II lung adenocarcinoma.

The J gene is TRBJ2-3, the V gene TRBV6-5; 11 nucleotides align to TRBD1. After removal of 5 bases from V and 4 bases from J, the junction contained 5 bases not matched to a gene. The CDR3 is made up of 15 amino acids. Germline V gene sequence: CDR1 MNHEY, CDR2 SVGAGI. This CDR3 is CASSVPGQGADTQYF. Written as DNA, the CDR3 is TGTGCCAGCAGTGTCCCGGGACAGGGGGCAGATACGCAGTATTTT.

This rearrangement joins TRBV18 to TRBJ1-3; D is possibly TRBD1 (5 bases). Per germline, CDR1 KGHSH and CDR2 LQKENI. The CDR3 runs 14 residues. V lost 3 bases and J 7 bases, leaving 13 bases between the germline ends. The CDR3 reads CASSPGQDLNTIYF. The CDR3 nucleotides are TGTGCCAGCTCACCGGGGCAGGATTTGAACACCATATATTTT.

The rearrangement uses TRBV6-1 and TRBJ2-2, with D unresolved. The germline V gene encodes CDR1 MNHNS and CDR2 SASEGT. V was pared by 5 bases and J by 5 bases, with 6 bases between. The CDR3 has 12 residues. The CDR3 DNA reads TGTGCCAGCAGTTTTGGTACCGGGGAGCTGTTTTTT. This encodes CASSFGTGELFF.

The chain is built from TRBV9 and TRBJ1-3; 7 bases fit TRBD1. The ends lost 3 bases at V and 4 bases at J; junction bases unmatched: 10. CDR1 and CDR2 (germline): SGDLS, YYNGEE. The CDR3 is 16 residues long. The CDR3 sequence: CASSAYLGTVGNTIYF. The CDR3 DNA follows: TGTGCCAGCAGCGCGTATCTAGGGACAGTCGGAAACACCATATATTTT.

This CDR3 reads CASSPGQGDYGYTF. The CDR3 nucleotides are TGTGCCAGCAGTCCGGGACAGGGGGACTATGGCTACACCTTC. J is TRBJ1-2 and V is TRBV27; 11 nucleotides line up with TRBD1. The germline V gene encodes CDR1 MNHEY and CDR2 SMNVEV (reference sequence). V shed 5 bases, J shed 3 bases, and the junction held 2 bases outside the gene matches. The CDR3 sequence is 14 residues long.

This chain connects TRBV5-8 to TRBJ2-7; tentatively, D is TRBD1 (5 bases). The CDR3 totals 14 residues. Germline V CDR1 and CDR2: SGHTS, YDEGEE. V lost 7 bases and J 1 base, leaving 15 bases between the germline ends. Here the CDR3 reads CASPVGQESYEQYF. Written as DNA, the CDR3 is TGTGCCAGCCCCGTGGGGCAGGAGTCCTACGAGCAGTACTTC. The full variable domain, in which reference TRBV5-8 and TRBJ2-7 provide the parts outside the CDR3, is EAGVTQSPTHLIKTRGQQATLRCSPISGHTSVYWYQQALGLGLQFLLWYDEGEERNRGNFPPRFSGRQFPNYSSELNVNALELEDSALYLCASPVGQESYEQYFGPGTRLTVT.

This clone was recorded once. This sequence joins TRBV6-5 and TRBJ1-1; possible D gene TRBD1, 5 bases. V was cut by 6 bases and J by 1 base, with 15 bases left in between. The CDR3 sequence is 15 residues long. CDR1 and CDR2 (germline): MNHEY, SVGAGI. The CDR3 coding sequence is TGTGCCAGCAGCCTGGGATCTGGGACGAACACTGAAGCTTTCTTT. Encoded protein: CASSLGSGTNTEAFF.

V gene TRBV19 combines with J gene TRBJ2-3; 7 positions agree with TRBD2. From germline, CDR1 is LNHDA and CDR2 SQIVND (reference sequence). Germline trimming cut 4 bases from V and 2 bases from J; bases unmatched to any gene: 6. CDR3 length: 15 residues. The CDR3 is CASSNPAGTTDTQYF. In DNA, the CDR3 is TGTGCCAGTAGTAATCCAGCGGGGACCACAGATACGCAGTATTTT.

V is TRBV30 and J is TRBJ2-5; D ambiguous. The CDR3 length is 13 residues. V was cut by 1 base and J by 5 bases, with 11 bases left in between. CDR1 is GTSNPN and CDR2 is SVGIG in the germline V gene (reference sequence). The CDR3 coding sequence is TGTGCCTGGAGTGCCACCCTTAGGGAGACCCAGTACTTC. Translated: CAWSATLRETQYF.

The chain has TRBV11-1 and TRBJ1-1; 7 bases are a match to TRBD1. The CDR3 has 14 residues. V shed 5 bases and J 6 bases; nucleotides not matched to a gene: 9. In germline, CDR1 is SGHAT, CDR2 FQDESV (reference sequence). The CDR3: CASSPDRAGSEAFF. The DNA for the CDR3 is TGTGCCAGCAGCCCTGACAGGGCAGGGTCTGAAGCTTTCTTT.